This TCR beta chain was found in a study of T cells expressing NK-cell markers. About the research overall: Within the sequenced cohort of eight donors, seven exhibited HCMV seropositivity and one was seronegative.

Findings and caveats of the study: Whether expanded NKG2C-expressing T cell clones recognize HCMV is unknown. These clonotypes, the leaders elsewhere, also led the CD3+CD56-NKG2C+ fraction in several donors.

The CDR3 loop spans 12 amino acids. Germline-derived CDR1 and CDR2 are DFQATT and SNEGSKA (reference sequence). Notes on this clonotype: What it binds is unknown.

Researchers built TCR beta cDNA using 5'RACE template switching with UMIs. TCRdb re-analyzed the 5' RACE reads; it lists each CDR3 protein once, without DNA. The table lists approximately 550,000 distinct CDR3 sequences. V usage is TRBV20-1 and J usage is TRBJ2-1. The source of this sequence is a man aged 18-30 years in good health. Specimen: blood T cells: a sorted CD56 or NKG2C T cell subset, CD4+ or CD8+ T cells, or bulk PBMC T cells (not recorded which). CDR3 in amino acids: CSAYLPRYEQFF.